This T cell receptor beta chain is from a study of Ad26.COV2.S vaccination and SARS-CoV-2 variants. This CDR3 region has 12 residues. Germline assignment: CDR1 SEHNR and CDR2 FQNEAQ (reference sequence). Trimming took off 5 bases at V and 5 bases at J, with 9 bases between the two ends. Treatment of the sample: around 19 received Ad26.COV2.S at low or high dose, single or two shots; 5 received placebo; per-sample allocation not given. Sampling occurred on day 63 after the first vaccine or placebo injection. Assay used: immunoSEQ multiplex PCR; TCRdb lists only in-frame clones, some missing. In the table there are roughly 400,000 clones, 90% of which are singletons.

The material was peripheral blood, obtained in a trial of Ad26.COV2.S vaccine versus placebo. This receptor was taken from a person between 18 and 59 years old who received the Ad26.COV2.S COVID-19 vaccine or a placebo. This chain joins TRBV7-9 and TRBJ1-1; D is ambiguous. The CDR3 DNA follows: TGTGCCAGCAGCCGAACCGGGACTGAAGCTTTCTTT. It yields the protein CASSRTGTEAFF. Full variable domain (outside the CDR3, taken from reference TRBV7-9 and TRBJ1-1): DTGVSQNPRHKITKRGQNVTFRCDPISEHNRLYWYRQTLGQGPEFLTYFQNEAQLEKSRLLSDRFSAERPKGSFSTLEIQRTEQGDSAMYLCASSRTGTEAFFGQGTRLTVV.